The 2 T cell receptor beta chains in this list originate from one sample, sequenced in a study of blood T cell repertoires in COVID-19. TCRdb's table, derived via immunoSEQ multiplex PCR, lists solely in-frame clones and lacks some. The sample lists around 200,000 clones, approximately 91% occurring once. The sample consisted of peripheral blood. These receptors all stem from a man younger than 35 with active or convalescent COVID-19.

The rearrangement joins TRBV20-1 to TRBJ2-5, with 7 positions matching TRBD2. Per germline, CDR1 DFQATT and CDR2 SNEGSKA (reference sequence). The CDR3 covers 11 residues. CDR3 DNA: TGCAGACCAGGGACTACAGAGACCCAGTACTTC. This encodes CRPGTTETQYF.

The chain combines TRBV9 with TRBJ2-3, with D possibly matching TRBD2 (5 bases). Looked up from germline, CDR1 is SGDLS and CDR2 is YYNGEE. CDR3 length: 14 residues. Trimming cost V 2 bases and J 4 bases, with 11 bases left between them. The CDR3 loop reads CASSVSEAADTQYF. In nucleotides, the CDR3 is TGTGCCAGCAGCGTTTCGGAAGCGGCAGATACGCAGTATTTT.